The 2 T cell receptor beta chains below all came from one sample that was sequenced in a study of control samples from healthy donors and cancer patients. Clones were read by immunoSEQ multiplex PCR, and TCRdb kept only the in-frame ones, dropping some. Of about 60,000 clones in the sample, over 75% were seen once. The source material was blood. These receptors originate from a middle-aged man in good health.

The chain joins TRBV7-9 to TRBJ1-2, with a weak D call TRBD1 (6 bases). Germline V gives CDR1 SEHNR, CDR2 FQNEAQ (reference sequence). Trimming pared 5 bases from V and 2 bases from J, leaving 12 bases between. CDR3 size: 14 residues. CDR3: CASSPSGGNYGYTF. The CDR3 DNA reads TGTGCCAGCAGCCCGTCTGGGGGCAACTATGGCTACACCTTC.

The chain employs TRBV19 and TRBJ2-1; 14 positions agree with TRBD2. V was clipped by 9 bases and J by 0 bases; unmatched bases: 4. The germline gives CDR1 LNHDA, CDR2 SQIVND (reference sequence). This CDR3 comprises 16 residues. The CDR3 here is CASQTSGGASYNEQFF. For the CDR3, the DNA is TGTGCCAGCCAGACTAGCGGGGGGGCCTCCTACAATGAGCAGTTCTTC.